The rows below give T cell receptor beta chains drawn from one sample of a study of blood T cell repertoires in COVID-19. Libraries were prepared by immunoSEQ multiplex PCR; TCRdb keeps only in-frame clonotypes and omits some of them. The sample lists approximately 470,000 clones, 75% to 90% seen once, with 0.7% in the top ten. Sequenced: PBMCs or T cells enriched from blood (not recorded which). All receptors come from a woman under 30 who had recovered from COVID-19. CDR3s leave out the opening cysteine and the closing phenylalanine or tryptophan. Each record gives: CDR3 length, V gene, CDR3 protein.

11 TRBV5-5 ASSPTGGNEQF
11 TRBV11-2 ASRSPGADTQY
11 TRBV12-5 ASGSGQGGEQY
12 TRBV18 ASSGSGGWNEQF
12 TRBV18 ASSLGRANTEAF
12 TRBV6-5 ASSPSQGMGGYT
11 TRBV3-1/TRBV3-2 ASSHGGAGELF
9 TRBV30 AWSSSGEAF
11 TRBV11-3 ASSTEGADTQY
12 TRBV10-2 ATQSTGSSYEQY
15 TRBV3-1/TRBV3-2 ASSPTGTGGPYNEQF
13 TRBV5-1 ASSLGRGTGDEQF
16 TRBV28 ASSLLAGGSLAKNIQY
14 TRBV9 ASSPQAGGSNTEAF
10 TRBV20-1 SASVTGGGYT
15 TRBV9 ASSVVPREPSTDTQY
12 TRBV6-5 ASRGSGGNEKLF
12 TRBV29-1 SVDGGLRTDTQY
11 TRBV19 ASSQRENEKLF
12 TRBV7-8 ASSSQGYGNTIY
15 TRBV4-2 ASSQDASGLSTDTQY
12 TRBV4-1 ASSQVSSGYGYT
13 TRBV7-9 ASSPRGGKGYGYT
10 TRBV11-2 ASSSGLTEAF
13 TRBV6-1 ASSESYRGVSEQY
12 TRBV10-3 AISELQRNTEAF